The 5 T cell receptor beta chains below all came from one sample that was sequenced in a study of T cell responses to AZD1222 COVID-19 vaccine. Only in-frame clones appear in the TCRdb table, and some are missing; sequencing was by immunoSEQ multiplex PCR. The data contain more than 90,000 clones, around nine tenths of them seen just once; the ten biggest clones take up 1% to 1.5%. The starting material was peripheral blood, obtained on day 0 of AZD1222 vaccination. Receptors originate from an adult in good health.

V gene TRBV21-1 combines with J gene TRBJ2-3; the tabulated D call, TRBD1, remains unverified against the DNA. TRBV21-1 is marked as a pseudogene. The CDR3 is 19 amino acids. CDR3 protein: CASSKFGTGVMREGIAQYF. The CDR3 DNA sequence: TGTGCCAGCAGCAAATTCGGGACAGGGGTGATGAGGGAGGGGATAGCGCAGTATTTT.

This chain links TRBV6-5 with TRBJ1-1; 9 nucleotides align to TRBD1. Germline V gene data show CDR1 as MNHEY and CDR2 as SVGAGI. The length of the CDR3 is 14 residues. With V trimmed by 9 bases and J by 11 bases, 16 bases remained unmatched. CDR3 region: CASSEWLQGAPAFF. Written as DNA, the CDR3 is TGTGCCAGTTCTGAATGGTTACAGGGGGCCCCCGCTTTCTTT.

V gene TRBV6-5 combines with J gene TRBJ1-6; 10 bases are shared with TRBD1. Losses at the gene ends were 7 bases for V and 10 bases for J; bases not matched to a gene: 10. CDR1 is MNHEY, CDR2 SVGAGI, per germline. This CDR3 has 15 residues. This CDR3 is CASNPDRGRGSPLHF. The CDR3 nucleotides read TGTGCCAGCAACCCCGACAGGGGGCGCGGCTCACCCCTCCACTTT.

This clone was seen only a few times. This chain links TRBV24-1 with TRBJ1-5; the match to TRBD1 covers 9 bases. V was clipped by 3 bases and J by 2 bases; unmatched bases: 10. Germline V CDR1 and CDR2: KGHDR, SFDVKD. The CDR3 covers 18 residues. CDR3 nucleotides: TGTGCCACCAGTGATGCAGGACAGGGGCCGTATGGCAATCAGCCCCAGCATTTT. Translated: CATSDAGQGPYGNQPQHF.

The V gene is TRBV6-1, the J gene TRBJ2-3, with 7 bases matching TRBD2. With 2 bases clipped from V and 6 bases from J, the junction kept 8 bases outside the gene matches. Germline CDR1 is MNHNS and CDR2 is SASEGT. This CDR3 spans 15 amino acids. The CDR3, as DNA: TGTGCCAGCAGTGAACGGTTTAGCGGGCCCGATACGCAGTATTTT. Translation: CASSERFSGPDTQYF.